The sequence of this TCR beta chain was determined in a study of cytomegalovirus exposure and HLA in healthy donors. This clone was seen a few times. Use of 60 Vbeta and 13 Jbeta primers characterized the PCR. TCRdb's table, derived via immunoSEQ multiplex PCR, lists solely in-frame clones and lacks some. Among about 150,000 clones, around 72% were seen once, and the ten largest hold 2.1%. Sequencing input: PBMCs. The sequence derives from a man aged 35-49 years in good health and CMV-seronegative.

The CDR3 loop reads CASSLRGADYGYTF. The DNA of the CDR3 is TGTGCCAGCAGCTTACGGGGGGCGGACTATGGCTACACCTTC. This chain connects TRBV7-8 to TRBJ1-2, with D possibly being TRBD1 (6 bases). Deletions cut 2 bases from V and 3 bases from J, with 10 bases between. Per germline, CDR1 SGHVS and CDR2 FQNEAQ. CDR3 length: 14 residues.